Following are 32 T cell receptor beta chains from one sample sequenced in a study of CD8+CD57+ T cells in acquired aplastic anemia. Both TCR beta VDJ combination and CDR3 sequence profiling were carried out. Genomic DNA was the template for this profiling. One entry per CDR3 protein results from TCRdb running MiXCR on the reads. The data contain about 420,000 distinct CDR3 sequences, about two thirds of them singletons. Sequencing input: sorted CD4+, CD8+, or CD8+CD57+ T cells (not recorded which) from PBMCs. The receptor source for this set is a human donor in good health, serving as a control.

The CDR3 nucleotides read TGTGCCAGCAGCCGGGGTAGCGGAGAGACCCAGTACTTC. It encodes CASSRGSGETQYF. This chain uses TRBV11-2 with TRBJ2-5, with D tentatively TRBD2 (6 bases). The V gene's germline CDR1 is SGHAT and CDR2 FQNNGV. The CDR3 consists of 13 residues. Trimming left V 5 bases short and J 4 bases short, with 11 bases between.

The chain uses TRBV19 and TRBJ1-1; a weak D match, TRBD1 (5 bases). Between the trimmed V and J ends, which lost 1 base and 3 bases, there was a span of 9 bases. This CDR3 has 14 residues. Germline V gene data show CDR1 as LNHDA and CDR2 as SQIVND (reference sequence). CDR3 region: CASSIGEGYTEAFF. As DNA, the CDR3 is TGTGCCAGTAGTATAGGAGAGGGGTACACTGAAGCTTTCTTT.

This clonotype turned up a few times. The chain recombines TRBV7-2 with TRBJ1-6, with TRBD1 matching over 10 bases. After removal of 5 bases from V and 13 bases from J, the junction contained 11 bases not matched to a gene. Germline V gene data show CDR1 as SGHTA and CDR2 as FQGNSA. The CDR3 is made up of 15 amino acids. CDR3 bases: TGTGCCAGCAGCGCCAGACAGGGGGCTTCCTCGCCCCTCCACTTT. Protein product: CASSARQGASSPLHF.

The genes are TRBV6-6 and TRBJ1-5, with a possible D match to TRBD1 (6 bases). This CDR3 contains 13 residues. Trimming shortened V by 10 bases and J by 5 bases, and 15 bases separated the two germline ends. CDR1 is MNHNY and CDR2 is SVGAGI in the germline V gene (reference sequence). The CDR3 loop is CANSQGTYQPQHF. CDR3 DNA: TGTGCCAACAGCCAGGGGACGTATCAGCCCCAGCATTTT.

The chain recombines TRBV2 with TRBJ2-3, with D perhaps matching TRBD1 or TRBD2 (5 bases each). Judging by the DNA end, TRBJ2-7 fits better; the J call may be wrong. Germline V CDR1 and CDR2: SNHLY, FYNNEI. The CDR3 runs to 12 residues. The CDR3 loop reads CASMARGNTQYF. CDR3 in DNA: TGTGCCAGCATGGCGAGGGGAAACACGCAGTACTTC.

Remarks on this clonotype: The junction and the germline gene differ at one end; a read error may be behind it. CDR3 bases: TGTGCTAGCAGCCCTACAGGGGCAGGTAACGAGCAGTACCAGCATTTT. It translates to CASSPTGAGNEQYQHF. This chain uses TRBV7-7 with TRBJ1-5; the match to TRBD1 covers 7 bases. The CDR3 covers 16 residues. Looked up from germline, CDR1 is SSHAT and CDR2 is FNYEAQ (reference sequence).

In this sample, this clonotype turned up many times. This chain links TRBV2 with TRBJ1-1; D might be TRBD1 (5 bases). Germline lookup yields CDR1 SNHLY and CDR2 FYNNEI. Trimming left V 8 bases short and J 1 base short, with 14 bases between. The CDR3 length is 14 residues. The CDR3 loop reads CASGGLTANTEAFF. Here the CDR3 DNA reads TGTGCCAGCGGCGGGCTGACAGCGAACACTGAAGCTTTCTTT.

This clonotype was seen only a few times. The J gene is TRBJ2-7, the V gene TRBV28; TRBD1 matches 9 bases. The CDR3 is made up of 19 amino acids. V gave up 4 bases and J gave up 4 bases; unmatched junction bases: 20. The germline V gene encodes CDR1 MDHEN and CDR2 SYDVKM. CDR3 in amino acids: CASSSPHGTGYPSTYEQYF. In DNA, the CDR3 is TGTGCCAGCAGTTCACCCCACGGGACAGGGTATCCCTCGACGTACGAGCAGTACTTC.

To note about this clonotype: The CDR3 does not end in the conserved phenylalanine or tryptophan, so this is likely a read error. The chain has TRBV7-3 and TRBJ2-7, with 8 bases aligning to TRBD2. CDR3 length equals 15 residues. Germline V lookup: CDR1 SGHTA, CDR2 FQGTGA. The chain's CDR3 is CASSLSGGSSCEQYL. In DNA form, the CDR3 reads TGTGCCAGCAGCTTAAGCGGGGGGAGCTCCTGCGAGCAGTACCTC.

The chain has TRBV5-6 and TRBJ2-1, with D perhaps matching TRBD1 (7 bases). Trimming stripped 6 bases from V and 3 bases from J, with 16 bases between. The CDR3 runs 15 residues. From germline, CDR1 is SGHDT and CDR2 YYEEEE. The CDR3 is CASKGSGDSYNEQFF. CDR3 bases: TGTGCCAGCAAGGGATCGGGGGACAGCTACAATGAGCAGTTCTTC.

This clonotype has ten or more counts. The gene calls are TRBV6-2 or TRBV6-3 and TRBJ2-7, with 11 bases matching TRBD2. This CDR3 contains 16 residues. Germline V gene sequence: CDR1 MNHEY, CDR2 SVGEGT. Trimming removed 2 bases from V and 0 bases from J; junction bases left unmatched: 3. CDR3 amino acids: CASSYLLAGASYEQYF. CDR3 nucleotides: TGTGCCAGCAGTTACCTACTAGCGGGGGCCTCCTACGAGCAGTACTTC.

On this clonotype itself: No conserved phenylalanine or tryptophan ends this CDR3, so it is likely a read error. The rearrangement uses TRBV29-1 and TRBJ2-3; the D call may be TRBD1 or TRBD2 (6 bases each). Trimming left V 4 bases short and J 4 bases short, with 12 bases between. Germline CDR1 SQVTM, CDR2 ANQGSEA. This CDR3 has 13 residues. CDR3: CSVAEGGSDTQYV. For the CDR3, the DNA is TGCAGCGTTGCAGAAGGGGGGTCAGATACGCAGTATGTT.

J is TRBJ1-4 and V is TRBV9; TRBD1 might be the D (6 bases). Germline V CDR1 and CDR2: SGDLS, YYNGEE. The CDR3 is made up of 16 amino acids. The germline V and J ends were trimmed by 0 bases and 5 bases, with 14 bases remaining between them. The CDR3 DNA reads as TGTGCCAGCAGCGTAGGAGGCAGGGGTCCGAATGAAAAACTGTTTTTT. Its protein product is CASSVGGRGPNEKLFF.

This clonotype was detected once. The rearrangement links TRBV2 to TRBJ2-7; 8 nucleotides match TRBD1. There are 15 residues in the CDR3. CDR1 and CDR2 (germline): SNHLY, FYNNEI. The trim removed 6 bases at V and 13 bases at J, leaving 20 bases unmatched. DNA of the CDR3: TGTGCCAGCAGCAGGGGGCGTGGGGCCAACGTCCTGACTTACTTC. It specifies CASSRGRGANVLTYF.

This chain connects TRBV10-2 to TRBJ1-1; D is uncertain. Germline values: CDR1 WSHSY, CDR2 SAAADI. V dropped 2 bases and J dropped 4 bases, with 17 bases sitting between them. This CDR3 region has 16 residues. The CDR3, as DNA: TGCGCCAGCAGTGAGGACGGAAAAGGGTGGGGCACTGAAGCTTTCTTT. Its protein is CASSEDGKGWGTEAFF.

Worth noting for this clonotype: In this CDR3 the conserved last residue, phenylalanine or tryptophan, is missing, so a read error is likely. It is unclear where the CDR3 begins or ends on the DNA, so no DNA is shown, and the CDR3 is as TCRdb lists it. The chain links TRBV19 to TRBJ1-1. The CDR3 spans 15 residues, counting both ends. Germline V lookup: CDR1 LNHDA, CDR2 SQIVND (reference sequence). This CDR3 reads CASRGIDTEKLFFVS.

The rearrangement uses TRBV7-3 and TRBJ2-5; D gene ambiguous. Trimming left V 4 bases short and J 6 bases short, with 12 bases between. Germline-derived CDR1 and CDR2 are SGHTA and FQGTGA. CDR3 length equals 13 residues. In DNA form, the CDR3 reads TGTGCCAGCAGCTCACCGGCTCAGCAGACCCAGTACTTC. Its protein product is CASSSPAQQTQYF.

There are many counts of this clonotype. The chain links TRBV20-1 to TRBJ1-2; 7 bases line up with TRBD1. Losses at the gene ends were 0 bases for V and 8 bases for J; bases not matched to a gene: 6. The V gene's germline CDR1 is DFQATT and CDR2 SNEGSKA (reference sequence). CDR3 length equals 13 residues. CDR3 amino acids: CSARDYRGEGYTF. The CDR3 coding sequence is TGCAGTGCTAGAGATTACAGGGGTGAAGGCTACACCTTC.

This clonotype was picked up a small number of times. A much larger clone is a single base away; this may be a read error. V is TRBV2 and J is TRBJ2-3, with TRBD2 matching over 15 bases. Germline-derived CDR1 and CDR2 are SNHLY and FYNNEI. The CDR3 totals 15 residues. DNA for the CDR3: TGTGCCGGCAGGACTAGCGGGGGGGGGAGGGATACGCAGTATTTT. Residues: CAGRTSGGGRDTQYF.

The rearrangement links TRBV2 to TRBJ2-5; D might be TRBD1 (6 bases). V lost 6 bases, J lost 6 bases, and 14 bases lay in between. The CDR3 covers 13 residues. The germline gives CDR1 SNHLY, CDR2 FYNNEI. In DNA form, the CDR3 reads TGTGCCAGCAGACTGGACAGCATAAAGACCCAGTACTTC. Its protein product is CASRLDSIKTQYF.

This sequence joins TRBV10-3 and TRBJ2-5; 7 nucleotides match TRBD2. CDR3 length equals 18 residues. CDR1 is ENHRY and CDR2 is SYGVKD in the germline V gene. Unmatched junction bases numbered 26, after V lost 11 bases and J lost 5 bases. The CDR3 reads CAGSRHPGGGGIVETQYF. CDR3 sequence (DNA): TGTGCCGGCAGTCGCCACCCGGGTGGCGGGGGTATAGTGGAGACCCAGTACTTC.

The rearrangement uses TRBV5-1 and TRBJ2-3, with D possibly TRBD1 on 7 matching bases. CDR3 size: 15 residues. V lost 2 bases and J 5 bases, leaving 15 bases between the germline ends. Looked up from germline, CDR1 is SGHRS and CDR2 is YFSETQ. Written as DNA, the CDR3 is TGCGCCAGCAGCTTAGAACAGGGGACTGAAGATACGCAGTATTTT. Protein product: CASSLEQGTEDTQYF.

V is TRBV20-1 and J is TRBJ1-2, with 10 bases matching TRBD1. This CDR3 comprises 13 residues. Germline-derived CDR1 and CDR2 are DFQATT and SNEGSKA (reference sequence). The ends lost 6 bases at V and 6 bases at J; junction bases unmatched: 7. As DNA, the CDR3 is TGCAGTGCCGAAGAGGGACAGGGGAATGGCTACACCTTC. Protein sequence: CSAEEGQGNGYTF.

The chain employs TRBV30 and TRBJ2-7; D is undetermined. The V and J ends lost 0 bases and 2 bases respectively, with 11 bases between them. CDR3 length: 14 amino acids. Looked up from germline, CDR1 is GTSNPN and CDR2 is SVGIG (reference sequence). This chain's CDR3 is CAWSVSHSAYEQYF. Here the CDR3 DNA reads TGTGCCTGGAGTGTATCACACTCAGCCTACGAGCAGTACTTC.

This clonotype showed up just once. The rearrangement links TRBV20-1 to TRBJ2-7, with TRBD1 as a possible D gene (6 bases). The germline gives CDR1 DFQATT, CDR2 SNEGSKA (reference sequence). V gave up 4 bases and J gave up 5 bases, with 24 bases separating them. The CDR3 consists of 16 residues. The CDR3 here is CSATDRFGPWYHEQYF. In nucleotides, the CDR3 is TGCAGTGCTACAGACAGGTTCGGCCCCTGGTACCACGAGCAGTACTTC.

This clonotype has just one count. The conserved phenylalanine or tryptophan normally closing the CDR3 is absent here, so this likely arose from a read error. No DNA is shown, since the ends of the CDR3 on it are uncertain; the CDR3 is the one TCRdb lists. J is TRBJ1-2 and V is TRBV10-3; TRBD1 is taken as the D call from the table, unchecked against the DNA. The CDR3 length equals 14 residues, ends included. The germline CDR1 and CDR2 sequences are ENHRY and SYGVKD. CDR3: CAISDSPGAPRHFG.

Details on this clonotype: A junction boundary mismatches the germline segment, possibly from a read error. This chain connects TRBV7-2 to TRBJ2-6, with a possible D match to TRBD1 (6 bases). Germline V gives CDR1 SGHTA, CDR2 FQGNSA. The CDR3 consists of 13 residues. The CDR3 loop reads CASSVCGGNVLPF. The CDR3 coding sequence is TGTGCCAGCAGCGTATGTGGGGGCAACGTCCTGCCTTTC.

V is TRBV5-6 and J is TRBJ2-2; possibly TRBD1 or TRBD2 for D (5 bases each). Per germline, CDR1 SGHDT and CDR2 YYEEEE. V dropped 3 bases and J dropped 3 bases, with 9 bases sitting between them. This CDR3 has 14 residues. The CDR3 reads CASSWDADTGELFF. In DNA form, the CDR3 reads TGTGCCAGCAGCTGGGACGCGGACACCGGGGAGCTGTTTTTT. The variable domain in full, with the rest retrieved from reference TRBV5-6 and TRBJ2-2, is DAGVTQSPTHLIKTRGQQVTLRCSPKSGHDTVSWYQQALGQGPQFIFQYYEEEERQRGNFPDRFSGHQFPNYSSELNVNALLLGDSALYLCASSWDADTGELFFGEGSRLTVL.

The chain uses TRBV6-6 and TRBJ2-7, with TRBD2 matching 10 bases. Trimming removed 6 bases from V and 0 bases from J; junction bases left unmatched: 8. Germline V lookup: CDR1 MNHNY, CDR2 SVGAGI (reference sequence). The CDR3 sequence is 16 residues long. This CDR3 is CASSDPSGGGSYEQYF. CDR3 nucleotide sequence: TGTGCCAGCAGCGATCCTAGCGGGGGAGGCTCCTACGAGCAGTACTTC.

Turning to this clonotype: Lacking the conserved final phenylalanine or tryptophan, this CDR3 likely reflects a read error. The chain uses TRBV4-2 and TRBJ1-6; D is uncertain. From germline, CDR1 is LGHNA and CDR2 YNFKEQ. The CDR3 runs 16 residues. V shed 4 bases and J shed 8 bases, with 18 bases lying between them. Written as DNA, the CDR3 is TGTGCCAGCAGCCGATGGTGGCCCCCGGAGGATTCACCCCTCCACCTT. Protein: CASSRWWPPEDSPLHL.

Turning to this clonotype: A junction end diverges from the germline sequence, so it may reflect a read error. This rearrangement joins TRBV10-3 to TRBJ2-2; D may match TRBD1 or TRBD2 (5 bases each). Per germline, CDR1 ENHRY and CDR2 SYGVKD. CDR3 length: 14 residues. CDR3 protein: CAIPGKPNTGKLFF. The CDR3 DNA reads TGTGCCATCCCAGGGAAACCGAACACCGGGAAGCTGTTTTTT.

This clonotype has a single count. Compared with germline, one end of the junction differs, possibly owing to a read error. The chain carries TRBV7-8 and TRBJ2-2; TRBD2 might be the D (6 bases). This CDR3 region has 14 residues. CDR1 is SGHVS, CDR2 FQNEAQ, per germline. The CDR3, as DNA: TGTGCCAGCAGCTTAGGGGGAGGTGGAGTAAGCTATGGCTTT. Amino acids: CASSLGGGGVSYGF.